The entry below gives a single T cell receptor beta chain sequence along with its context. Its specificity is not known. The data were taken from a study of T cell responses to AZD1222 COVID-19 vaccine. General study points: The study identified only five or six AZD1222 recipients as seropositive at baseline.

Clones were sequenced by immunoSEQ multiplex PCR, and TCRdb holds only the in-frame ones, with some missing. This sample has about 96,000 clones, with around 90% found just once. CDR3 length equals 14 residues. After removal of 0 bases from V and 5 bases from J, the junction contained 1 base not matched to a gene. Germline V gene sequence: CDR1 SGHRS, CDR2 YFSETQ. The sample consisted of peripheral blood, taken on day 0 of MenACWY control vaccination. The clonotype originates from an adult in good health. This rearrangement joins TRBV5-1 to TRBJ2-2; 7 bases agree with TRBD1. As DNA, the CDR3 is TGCGCCAGCAGCTTGGTCAGGGGGACCGGGGAGCTGTTTTTT. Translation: CASSLVRGTGELFF.